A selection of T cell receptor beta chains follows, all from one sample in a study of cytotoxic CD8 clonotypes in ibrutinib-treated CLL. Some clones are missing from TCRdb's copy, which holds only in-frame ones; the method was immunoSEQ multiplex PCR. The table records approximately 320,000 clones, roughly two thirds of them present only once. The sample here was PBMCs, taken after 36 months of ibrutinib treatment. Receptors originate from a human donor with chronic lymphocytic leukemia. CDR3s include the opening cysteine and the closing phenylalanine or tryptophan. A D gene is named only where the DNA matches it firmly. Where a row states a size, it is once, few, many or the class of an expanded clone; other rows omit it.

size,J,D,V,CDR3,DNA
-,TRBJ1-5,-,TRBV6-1,CASSEGIGGGQPQHF,TGTGCCAGCAGTGAAGGGATTGGGGGTGGTCAGCCCCAGCATTTT
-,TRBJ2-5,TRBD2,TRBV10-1,CASSEGLAVETQYF,TGCGCCAGCAGTGAGGGACTAGCAGTAGAGACCCAGTACTTC
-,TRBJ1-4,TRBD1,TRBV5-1,CASSHRQGINEKLFF,TGCGCCAGCAGCCACCGACAGGGAATCAATGAAAAACTGTTTTTT
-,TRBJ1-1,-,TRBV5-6,CASSLAGGGGYTEAFF,TGTGCCAGCAGCTTGGCGGGTGGCGGAGGCTACACTGAAGCTTTCTTT
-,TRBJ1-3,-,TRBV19,CASIGSYWDTIYF,TGTGCCAGTATCGGATCTTATTGGGACACCATATATTTT
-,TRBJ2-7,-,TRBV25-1,CASSEIFHEQYF,TGTGCCAGCAGTGAAATTTTCCACGAGCAGTACTTC
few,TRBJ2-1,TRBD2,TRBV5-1,CASSLPQYSGHNEQFF,TGCGCCAGCAGCTTGCCCCAGTATAGCGGGCACAATGAGCAGTTCTTC
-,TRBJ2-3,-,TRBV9,CASSIGRGSTQYF,TGTGCCAGCAGCATAGGGCGGGGTAGTACGCAGTATTTT
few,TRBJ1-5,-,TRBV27,CASRPLNQPQHF,TGTGCCAGCAGACCCCTCAATCAGCCCCAGCATTTT
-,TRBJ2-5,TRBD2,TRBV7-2,CASRDSGGTRFDETQYF,TGTGCCAGCAGGGATAGCGGGGGGACTCGATTTGACGAGACCCAGTACTTC
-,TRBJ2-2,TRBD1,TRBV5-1,CASSSAGTGVAGELFF,TGCGCCAGCAGCTCGGCCGGGACAGGGGTGGCCGGGGAGCTGTTTTTT
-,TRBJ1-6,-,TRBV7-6,CASSPRADYNSPLHF,TGTGCCAGCAGCCCTCGGGCAGACTATAATTCACCCCTCCACTTT
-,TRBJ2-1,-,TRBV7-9,CASSFSRERNEQFF,TGTGCCAGCAGCTTTTCCCGGGAGCGGAATGAGCAGTTCTTC
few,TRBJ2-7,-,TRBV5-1,CASSFQPSSYEQYF,TGCGCCAGCAGCTTCCAACCCAGCTCCTACGAGCAGTACTTC
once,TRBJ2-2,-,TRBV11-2,CASSLAANTGELFF,TGTGCCAGCAGCTTGGCTGCGAACACCGGGGAGCTGTTTTTT
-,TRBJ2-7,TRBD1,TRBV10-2,CASSERDRAYHEQYF,TGCGCCAGCAGTGAAAGGGACAGGGCGTACCACGAGCAGTACTTC
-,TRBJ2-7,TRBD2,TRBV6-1,CASRAVWMREVTEQYF,TGTGCCAGCCGTGCCGTGTGGATGCGGGAGGTGACCGAGCAGTACTTC
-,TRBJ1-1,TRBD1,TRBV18,CASSPPRQGPTEAFF,TGTGCCAGCTCACCACCCCGACAGGGCCCCACTGAAGCTTTCTTT
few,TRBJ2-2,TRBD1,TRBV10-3,CATGITGETGELFF,TGTGCCACCGGAATTACAGGGGAAACCGGGGAGCTGTTTTTT
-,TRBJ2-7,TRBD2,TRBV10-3,CAISSGAAPYEQYF,TGTGCCATCAGTAGCGGGGCGGCCCCCTACGAGCAGTACTTC
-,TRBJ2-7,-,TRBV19,CASSSRDYSYEQYF,TGTGCCAGTAGTAGCAGGGATTACTCCTACGAGCAGTACTTC
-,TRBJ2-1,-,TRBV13,CASSLGDEQFF,TGTGCCAGCAGCTTAGGAGATGAGCAGTTCTTC
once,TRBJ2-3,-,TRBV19,CASSPLLVGSADTQYF,TGTGCCAGTAGTCCACTCCTGGTGGGGAGCGCAGATACGCAGTATTTT
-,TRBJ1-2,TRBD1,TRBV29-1,CSVGGQGLLYGYTF,TGCAGCGTGGGGGGACAGGGCCTCCTCTATGGCTACACCTTC
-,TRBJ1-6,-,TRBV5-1,CASSLGRPGTYNSPLHF,TGCGCCAGCAGCTTGGGCAGGCCTGGCACCTATAATTCACCCCTCCACTTT
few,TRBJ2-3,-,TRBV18,CASSLTSSTDTQYF,TGTGCCAGCTCACTCACCTCTAGCACAGATACGCAGTATTTT
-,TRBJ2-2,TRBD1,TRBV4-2,CASSQKFPEQGTELFF,TGTGCCAGCAGCCAAAAATTCCCTGAACAGGGGACGGAGCTGTTTTTT
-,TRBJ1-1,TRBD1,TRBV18,CASSRKTGGGEAFF,TGTGCCAGCTCACGAAAAACAGGGGGCGGTGAAGCTTTCTTT
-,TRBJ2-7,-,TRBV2,CASSEFRLYEQYF,TGTGCCAGCAGTGAATTCAGGCTCTACGAGCAGTACTTC
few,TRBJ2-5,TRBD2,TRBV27,CASSPYSGSRQTQYF,TGTGCCAGCAGTCCCTACAGCGGGAGTCGGCAGACCCAGTACTTC
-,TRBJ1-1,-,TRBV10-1,CASSVRVNTEAFF,TGCGCCAGCAGCGTTAGGGTGAACACTGAAGCTTTCTTT
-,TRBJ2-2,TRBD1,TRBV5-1,CASSLPGQGAGELFF,TGCGCCAGCAGCTTGCCGGGACAGGGTGCCGGGGAGCTGTTTTTT
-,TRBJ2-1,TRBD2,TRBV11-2,CASSQAGGEQFF,TGTGCCAGCAGCCAAGCGGGAGGAGAGCAGTTCTTC
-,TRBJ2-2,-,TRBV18,CASSRNSLKTGTGELFF,TGTGCCAGCTCCCGGAATAGCCTCAAAACAGGCACCGGGGAGCTGTTTTTT
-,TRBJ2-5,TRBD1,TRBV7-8,CASSPHDRVGEETQYF,TGTGCCAGCAGCCCACATGACAGGGTGGGGGAAGAGACCCAGTACTTC
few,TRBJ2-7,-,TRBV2,CASNGGLYEQYF,TGTGCCAGCAACGGGGGGCTATACGAGCAGTACTTC
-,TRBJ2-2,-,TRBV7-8,CASSFFWSTGELFF,TGTGCCAGCAGCTTTTTTTGGAGCACCGGGGAGCTGTTTTTT
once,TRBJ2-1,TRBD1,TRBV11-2,CASRPGGWNEQFF,TGTGCCAGCAGACCAGGGGGCTGGAATGAGCAGTTCTTC
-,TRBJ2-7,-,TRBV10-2,CASSGKGLSFYEQYF,TGCGCCAGCAGTGGGAAAGGGCTATCCTTCTACGAGCAGTACTTC